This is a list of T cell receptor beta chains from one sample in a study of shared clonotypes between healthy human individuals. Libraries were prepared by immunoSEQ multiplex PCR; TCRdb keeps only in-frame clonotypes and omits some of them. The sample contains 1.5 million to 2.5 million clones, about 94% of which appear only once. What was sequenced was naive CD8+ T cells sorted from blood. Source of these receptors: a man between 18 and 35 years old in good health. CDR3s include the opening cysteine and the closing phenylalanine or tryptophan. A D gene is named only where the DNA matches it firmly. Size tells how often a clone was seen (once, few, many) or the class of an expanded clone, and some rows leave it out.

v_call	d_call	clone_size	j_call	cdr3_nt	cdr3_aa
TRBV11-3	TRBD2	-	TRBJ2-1	TGTGCCAGCAGCTCTATGACTAGCGGGATCTACAATGAGCAGTTCTTC	CASSSMTSGIYNEQFF
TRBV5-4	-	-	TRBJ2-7	TGTGCCAGCAGCTTTGGGGCGAGCGAGCAGTACTTC	CASSFGASEQYF
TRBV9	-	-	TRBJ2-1	TGTGCCAGCAGCTACCTCCACTACAATGAGCAGTTCTTC	CASSYLHYNEQFF
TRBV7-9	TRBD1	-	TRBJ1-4	TGTGCCAGCAGCCAGGGGGGTTTAAATGAAAAACTGTTTTTT	CASSQGGLNEKLFF
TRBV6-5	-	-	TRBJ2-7	TGTGCCAGCAGTTACTCCGCAGAAGCCTACGAGCAGTACTTC	CASSYSAEAYEQYF
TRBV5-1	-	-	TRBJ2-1	TGCGCCAGCCGTCACCCGGGGCGGGCTATCTACTCTCCCCTCTCCTACAATGAGCAGTTCTTC	CASRHPGRAIYSPLSYNEQFF
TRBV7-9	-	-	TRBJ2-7	TGTGCCAGCAGCTCGCCCGGGACATCGATCTACGAGCAGTACTTC	CASSSPGTSIYEQYF
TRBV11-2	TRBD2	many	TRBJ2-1	TGTGCCAGCAGCTTAGATCCTGGGAGGGCCGGGTTCTTC	CASSLDPGRAGFF
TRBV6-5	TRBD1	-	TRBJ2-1	TGTGCCAGCAGACAGACCACAGGGGCGAGAAATGAGCAGTTCTTC	CASRQTTGARNEQFF
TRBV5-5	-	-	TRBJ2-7	TGTGCCAGCAGCTTGTTTTACGAGCAGTACTTC	CASSLFYEQYF
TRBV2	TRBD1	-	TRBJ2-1	TGTGCCAGCAGTGCCTGGACAGGGAGCAATGAGCAGTTCTTC	CASSAWTGSNEQFF
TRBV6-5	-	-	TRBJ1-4	TGTGCCAGCAGTTACTTGGGGGCTGGTGAAAAACTGTTTTTT	CASSYLGAGEKLFF
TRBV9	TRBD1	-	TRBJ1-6	TGTGCCAGCAGCTCCCGGGACAGGGGGCAAAGGGCACCCCTCCACTTT	CASSSRDRGQRAPLHF
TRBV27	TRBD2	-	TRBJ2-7	TGTGCCAGCAGTTTAACTAGCGGGAACTACGAGCAGTACTTC	CASSLTSGNYEQYF
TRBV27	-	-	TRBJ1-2	TGTGCCAGCAGTTTAGACGTTAACTATGGCTACACCTTC	CASSLDVNYGYTF
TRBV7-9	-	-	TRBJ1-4	TGTGCCAGCAGCTTAGAGGGCGATGAAAAACTGTTTTTT	CASSLEGDEKLFF
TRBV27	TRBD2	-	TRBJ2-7	TGTGCCAGCAGCTCTATAGCGGGGGACACCTACGAGCAGTACTTC	CASSSIAGDTYEQYF
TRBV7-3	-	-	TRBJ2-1	TGTGCCAGCAGCCCAATGGGGTGGGAGGGGGAAGACAATGAGCAGTTCTTC	CASSPMGWEGEDNEQFF
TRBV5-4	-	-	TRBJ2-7	TGTGCCAGCAGCTTGGCCGGTGGGTGGGAGCAGTACTTC	CASSLAGGWEQYF
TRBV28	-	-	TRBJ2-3	TGTGCCAGCAGTACTATGGGGGAGCGGGGCACAGATACGCAGTATTTT	CASSTMGERGTDTQYF
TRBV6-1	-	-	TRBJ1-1	TGTGCCAGCAGTGAAACCAGGGCCGGCACTGAAGCTTTCTTT	CASSETRAGTEAFF
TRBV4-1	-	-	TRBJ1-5	TGCGCCAGCAGCCAAAGAATACAGCTCAATCAGCCCCAGCATTTT	CASSQRIQLNQPQHF
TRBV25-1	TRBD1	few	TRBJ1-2	TGTGCCAAGGGGACAGGACCACTTTACGGCTACACCTTC	CAKGTGPLYGYTF
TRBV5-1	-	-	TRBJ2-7	TGCGCCAGCAGCTTGGACCCGGGGTTCGGGCAGTACTTC	CASSLDPGFGQYF
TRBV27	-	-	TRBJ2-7	TGTGCCAGCAGTTTAACGGGAGCACCCTACGAGCAGTACTTC	CASSLTGAPYEQYF
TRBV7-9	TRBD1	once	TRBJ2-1	TGTGCCAGCAGCTTAGCGGGGACAGGGGGCCTCTTC	CASSLAGTGGLF
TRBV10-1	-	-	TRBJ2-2	TGCGCCAGCAGCCAGGGCACCGGGGAGCTGTTTTTT	CASSQGTGELFF
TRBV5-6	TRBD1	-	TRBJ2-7	TGTGCCAGCAGCCTCCGGGACAGGACGTACGAGCAGTACTTC	CASSLRDRTYEQYF
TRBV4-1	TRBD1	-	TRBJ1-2	TGCGCCAGCAGCCCTCGGGACAGCAACTATGGCTACACCTTC	CASSPRDSNYGYTF
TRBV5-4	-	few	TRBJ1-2	TGTGCCAGCAGCTTGATTGGGGAATATGGCTACACCTTC	CASSLIGEYGYTF
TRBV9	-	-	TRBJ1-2	TGTGCCAGCACACCCGGACTGGGATTAGGCTACACCTTC	CASTPGLGLGYTF
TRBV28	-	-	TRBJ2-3	TGTGCCAGCAGTTTATTGAGTTACACAGATACGCAGTATTTT	CASSLLSYTDTQYF
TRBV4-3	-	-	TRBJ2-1	TGCGCCAGCAGCCAACGACTTGGTTTTTCGGCCTACAATGAGCAGTTCTTC	CASSQRLGFSAYNEQFF
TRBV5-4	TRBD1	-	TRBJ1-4	TGTGCCAGCAGCCCGGACAGGGGCCCTAATGAAAAACTGTTTTTT	CASSPDRGPNEKLFF
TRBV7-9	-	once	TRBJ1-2	TGTGCCAGCAGCCCTACAGATAACTATGGCTACACCTTC	CASSPTDNYGYTF
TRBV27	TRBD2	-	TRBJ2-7	TGTGCCAGCAGTTCATCTGGGGGGGAGGTCTCCTACGAGCAGTACTTC	CASSSSGGEVSYEQYF
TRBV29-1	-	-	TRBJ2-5	TGCAGCACCCTGTCGGGTGGGCAAGAGACCCAGTACTTC	CSTLSGGQETQYF
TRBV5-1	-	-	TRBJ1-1	TGCGCCAGCAGCTTAAAGGGGGTTACAGGGAGCGACACTGAAGCTTTCTTT	CASSLKGVTGSDTEAFF
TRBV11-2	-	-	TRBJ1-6	TGTGCCAGCAGCTTAGGGAACTCACCCCTCCACTTT	CASSLGNSPLHF
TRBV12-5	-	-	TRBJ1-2	TGTGCTAGTGGTTTGGTACCCGGGACAAACTATGGCTACACCTTC	CASGLVPGTNYGYTF
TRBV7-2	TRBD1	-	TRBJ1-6	TGTGCCAGCAGCTTTAGGGGGGACAGGACTAATTCACCCCTCCACTTT	CASSFRGDRTNSPLHF
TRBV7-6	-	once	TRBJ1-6	TGTGCCAGCAGCTCAAACTCAGGGTTGGGTTCACCCCTCCACTTT	CASSSNSGLGSPLHF
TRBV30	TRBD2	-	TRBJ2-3	TGTGCCTGGAGTAGGGGACTAGCGGGTGATACGCAGTATTTT	CAWSRGLAGDTQYF
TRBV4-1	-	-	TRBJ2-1	TGCGCCAGCAGCTTCTCCGGGACTCTCTACAATGAGCAGTTCTTC	CASSFSGTLYNEQFF
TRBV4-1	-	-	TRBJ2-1	TGCGCCAGCAGCCTCCGCTTGGATATCGGTGAGCAGTTCTTC	CASSLRLDIGEQFF
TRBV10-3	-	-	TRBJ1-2	TGTGCCATCAGTGCTAATGGACAGATTAACTATGGCTACACCTTC	CAISANGQINYGYTF
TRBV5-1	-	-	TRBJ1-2	TGCGCCAGCCACCCCTCGAGCGGGGACTATGGCTACACCTTC	CASHPSSGDYGYTF
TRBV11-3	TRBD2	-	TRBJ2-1	TGTGCCAGCAGCTTAAGGATGGTAGCGGGAGACAATGAGCAGTTCTTC	CASSLRMVAGDNEQFF
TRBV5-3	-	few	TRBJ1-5	TGTGCCAGAAGCTTGACAACTAATAGCAATCAGCCCCAGCATTTT	CARSLTTNSNQPQHF
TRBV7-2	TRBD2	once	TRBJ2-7	TGTGCCAGCAGCTTAGTTGGGGGGACTAGCGGGAACTCCTACGAGCAGTACTTC	CASSLVGGTSGNSYEQYF
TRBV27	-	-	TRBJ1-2	TGTGCCAGCAGCGAGGGCAATGGCTACACCTTC	CASSEGNGYTF
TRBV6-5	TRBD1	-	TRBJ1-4	TGTGCCAGCAGGGTCAAGGGGGCGGATAATGAAAAACTGTTTTTT	CASRVKGADNEKLFF
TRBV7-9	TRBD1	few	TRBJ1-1	TGTGCCAGCAGCGTGACAGGGGAGGTTAGAGCTTTCTTT	CASSVTGEVRAFF
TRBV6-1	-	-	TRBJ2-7	TGTGCCAGCAGGATTAGTGGGACCTACGAGCAGTACTTC	CASRISGTYEQYF
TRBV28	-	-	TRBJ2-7	TGTGCCAGCAGTTTGGGAGTGCGGCAAGACGAGCAGTACTTC	CASSLGVRQDEQYF
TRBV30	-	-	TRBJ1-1	TGTGCCTGGACACTTATGGGGATAACTGAAGCTTTCTTT	CAWTLMGITEAFF
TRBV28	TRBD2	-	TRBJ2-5	TGTGCCAGCAGTTCATGGACTAGCGGGGATCAAGAGACCCAGTACTTC	CASSSWTSGDQETQYF
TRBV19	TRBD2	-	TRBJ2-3	TGTGCCAGTAGTGTTCTAGCGGGGGGTATAGATACGCAGTATTTT	CASSVLAGGIDTQYF
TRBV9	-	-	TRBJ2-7	TGTGCCAGCAGCGTGGGGCCGAACTCCTACGAGCAGTACTTC	CASSVGPNSYEQYF
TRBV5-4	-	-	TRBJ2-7	TGTGCCAGCCAGGGGGGATCCTACGAGCAGTACTTC	CASQGGSYEQYF